This entry features one TCR beta chain sequence. This specimen belongs to a study of blood T cell repertoires in COVID-19. Overall study context: Samples of COVID-19 (acute and convalescent) were obtained from the United States, Italy and Spain. In each case, the material was cDNA or gDNA derived from T cells, B-cell-depleted T cells, or PBMCs.

Authors' analysis steps: Nucleated cell counts were estimated from reference gene primer amplification. Here immunoSEQ multiplex PCR was the method, and the copy in TCRdb shows in-frame clones only, minus some. V, J and clone size derive from that table, while D and trimming were established from the DNA sequence. Among under 300,000 clones, 84% were seen once, and the ten largest hold about 1.6%. CDR1 and CDR2 (germline): SNHLY, FYNNEI. The CDR3 is 15 residues long. Trimming cost V 4 bases and J 4 bases; bases outside gene matches: 8. Sequenced input: peripheral blood. This sequence joins TRBV2 and TRBJ2-3; 7 nucleotides agree with TRBD1. The sequence was obtained from a woman aged 40 to 50 who had recovered from COVID-19. The DNA of the CDR3 is TGTGCCAGCAGTGTAACAGGGGATAGTGCAGATACGCAGTATTTT. Translation: CASSVTGDSADTQYF. The entire variable domain, with the rest obtained from reference TRBV2 and TRBJ2-3, is as follows: EPEVTQTPSHQVTQMGQEVILRCVPISNHLYFYWYRQILGQKVEFLVSFYNNEISEKSEIFDDQFSVERPDGSNFTLKIRSTKLEDSAMYFCASSVTGDSADTQYFGPGTRLTVL.